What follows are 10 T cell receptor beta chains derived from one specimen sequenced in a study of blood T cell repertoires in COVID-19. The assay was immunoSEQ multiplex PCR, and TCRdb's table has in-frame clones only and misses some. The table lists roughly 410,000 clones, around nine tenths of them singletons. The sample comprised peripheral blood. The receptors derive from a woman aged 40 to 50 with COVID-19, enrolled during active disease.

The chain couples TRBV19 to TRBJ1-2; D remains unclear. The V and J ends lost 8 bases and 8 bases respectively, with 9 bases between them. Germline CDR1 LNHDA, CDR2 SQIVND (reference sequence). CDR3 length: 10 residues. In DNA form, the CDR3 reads TGTGCCAGTTTTGCCCTAGGCTACACCTTC. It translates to CASFALGYTF.

The CDR3 coding sequence is TGCGCCAGCAGCCGGTCCCGGGACAGAAACACCGGGGAGCTGTTTTTT. Translation gives CASSRSRDRNTGELFF. The gene calls are TRBV4-3 and TRBJ2-2; 7 bases fit TRBD1. The CDR3 has 16 residues. Per the germline V gene, CDR1 is LGHNA and CDR2 is YSLEER. J lost 2 bases, V lost 4 bases, and 7 bases had no gene match.

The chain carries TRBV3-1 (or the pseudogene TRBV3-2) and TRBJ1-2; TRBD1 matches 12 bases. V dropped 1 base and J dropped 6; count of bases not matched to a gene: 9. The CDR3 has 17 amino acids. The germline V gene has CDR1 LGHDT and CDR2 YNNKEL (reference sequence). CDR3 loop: CASSQGSPGTGGDGYTF. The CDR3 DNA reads TGTGCCAGCAGCCAAGGCTCACCCGGGACAGGGGGCGATGGCTACACCTTC.

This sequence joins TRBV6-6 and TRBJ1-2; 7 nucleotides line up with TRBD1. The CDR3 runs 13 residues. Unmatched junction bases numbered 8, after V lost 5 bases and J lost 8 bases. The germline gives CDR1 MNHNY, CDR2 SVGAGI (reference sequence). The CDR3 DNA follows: TGTGCCAGCAGTCGGGACAGAGGGCGAGGCTACACCTTC. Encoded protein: CASSRDRGRGYTF.

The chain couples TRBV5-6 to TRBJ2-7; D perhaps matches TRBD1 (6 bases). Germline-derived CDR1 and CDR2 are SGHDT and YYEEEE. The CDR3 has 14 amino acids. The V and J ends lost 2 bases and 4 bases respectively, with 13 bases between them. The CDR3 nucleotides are TGTGCCAGCAGCTTTGACAGGATCTCTTACGAGCAGTACTTC. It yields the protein CASSFDRISYEQYF.

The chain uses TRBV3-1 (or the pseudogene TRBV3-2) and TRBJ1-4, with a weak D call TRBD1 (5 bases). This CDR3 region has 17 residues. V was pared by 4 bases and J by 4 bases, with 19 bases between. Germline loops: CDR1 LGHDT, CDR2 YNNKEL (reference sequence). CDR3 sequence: CASSPSYRTPLNEKLFF. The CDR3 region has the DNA TGTGCCAGCAGCCCGTCTTACAGGACCCCCCTTAATGAAAAACTGTTTTTT.

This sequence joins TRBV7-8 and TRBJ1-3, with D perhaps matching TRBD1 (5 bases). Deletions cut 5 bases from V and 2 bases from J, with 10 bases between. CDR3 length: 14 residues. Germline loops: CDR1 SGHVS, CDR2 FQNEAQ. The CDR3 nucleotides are TGTGCCAGCAGCCCGGGGGGTACTGGAAACACCATATATTTT. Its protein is CASSPGGTGNTIYF.

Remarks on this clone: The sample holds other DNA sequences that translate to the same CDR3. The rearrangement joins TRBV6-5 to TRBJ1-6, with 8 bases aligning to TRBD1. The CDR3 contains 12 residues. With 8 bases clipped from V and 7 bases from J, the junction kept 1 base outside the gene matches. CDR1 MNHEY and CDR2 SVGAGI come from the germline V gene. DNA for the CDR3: TGTGCCAGCGGACAGGGAAATTCACCCCTCCACTTT. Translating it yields CASGQGNSPLHF.

The CDR3 region has the DNA TGCGCCAGCAGCGCGCTTACGGGACAGCGCTACTCTGGAAACACCATATATTTT. Encoded protein: CASSALTGQRYSGNTIYF. The chain combines TRBV5-1 with TRBJ1-3; 7 bases are a match to TRBD1. J gave up 0 bases and V 4 bases, and 13 bases lay outside the gene matches. This CDR3 is 18 amino acids long. CDR1 is SGHRS, CDR2 YFSETQ, per germline.

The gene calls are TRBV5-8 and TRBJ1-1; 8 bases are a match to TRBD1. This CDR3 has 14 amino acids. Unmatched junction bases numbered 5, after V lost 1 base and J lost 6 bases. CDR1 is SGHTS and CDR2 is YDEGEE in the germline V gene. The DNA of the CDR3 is TGTGCCAGCAGCTTGAAGGACAGGGAGGCTGAAGCTTTCTTT. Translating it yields CASSLKDREAEAFF.